The text below deals with one T cell receptor beta chain. Germline-derived CDR1 and CDR2 are MNHEY and SMNVEV (reference sequence). The CDR3 extends over 13 amino acids. Trimming pared 3 bases from V and 6 bases from J, leaving 11 bases between. Original data processing: The assay estimated nucleated cells by amplifying reference gene primers. The method was immunoSEQ multiplex PCR; TCRdb's version includes in-frame clones alone and lacks a portion of them. That table supplies the V and J calls and clone size; D and trimming were determined from the DNA. The sample shows over 85,000 clones, 70% to 90% of them seen only once. The sample is drawn from a study of blood T cell repertoires in COVID-19. Study at large: In each case, the material was cDNA or gDNA derived from T cells, B-cell-depleted T cells, or PBMCs.

This TCR came from a woman aged 70-85 years with acute or convalescent COVID-19. Material: peripheral blood. This chain links TRBV27 with TRBJ1-1, with D possibly TRBD1 on 5 matching bases. This CDR3 is CASSLGPGAEAFF. In nucleotides, the CDR3 is TGTGCCAGCAGTTTGGGGCCGGGGGCTGAAGCTTTCTTT.